This T cell receptor (beta chain) was identified during a study of T cell repertoires in cytomegalovirus infection. Study summary: In the study, CMV epitopes included recently identified HLA-C-restricted and well-studied HLA-B-restricted ones. Study-wide results and limits: Predominance within the ex vivo response was attributable to HLA-C-restricted CMV-specific TCR beta clonotypes.

This CDR3 region has 16 residues. Germline assignment: CDR1 MGHRA and CDR2 YSYEKL. J lost 4 bases, V lost 3 bases, and 9 bases had no gene match. Each CDR3 protein is one row after TCRdb ran MiXCR on the reads. The sample shows some 700,000 distinct CDR3 sequences, 30% to 35% of them seen only once. Worth noting for this clonotype: Its matching antigen is unknown.

The receptor was derived from a human donor in good health (CMV status not recorded). Some clones in this sample may be carry-over from other donors' samples. V and J are TRBV4-1 and TRBJ2-1; 7 positions match TRBD2. Material: cultured PBMCs, obtained from culture after CMV antigen stimulation. The CDR3 region is CASSQNAGTIYNEQFF. Here the CDR3 DNA reads TGCGCCAGCAGCCAGAATGCGGGGACTATATACAATGAGCAGTTCTTC.